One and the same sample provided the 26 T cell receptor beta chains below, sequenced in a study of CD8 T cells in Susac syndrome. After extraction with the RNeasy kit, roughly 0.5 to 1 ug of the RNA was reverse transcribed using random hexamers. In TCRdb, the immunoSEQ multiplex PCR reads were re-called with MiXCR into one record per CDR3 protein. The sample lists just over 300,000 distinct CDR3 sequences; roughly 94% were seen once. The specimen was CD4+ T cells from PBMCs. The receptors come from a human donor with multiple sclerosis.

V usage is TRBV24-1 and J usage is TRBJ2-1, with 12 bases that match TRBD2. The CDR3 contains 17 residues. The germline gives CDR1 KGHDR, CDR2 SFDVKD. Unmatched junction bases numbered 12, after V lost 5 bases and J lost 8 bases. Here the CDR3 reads CATSGVKRLAGVYEQFF. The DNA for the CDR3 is TGTGCCACCAGTGGGGTTAAGCGACTAGCGGGAGTTTATGAGCAGTTCTTC.

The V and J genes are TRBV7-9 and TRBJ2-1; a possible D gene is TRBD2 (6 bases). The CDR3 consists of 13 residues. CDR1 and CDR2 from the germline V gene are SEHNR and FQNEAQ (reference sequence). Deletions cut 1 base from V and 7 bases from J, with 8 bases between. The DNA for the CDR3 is TGTGCCAGCAGCTTAGGCGGGGAGAATGAGCAGTTCTTC. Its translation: CASSLGGENEQFF.

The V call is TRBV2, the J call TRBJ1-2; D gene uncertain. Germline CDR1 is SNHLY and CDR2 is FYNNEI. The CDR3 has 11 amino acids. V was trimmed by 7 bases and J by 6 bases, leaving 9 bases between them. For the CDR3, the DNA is TGTGCCAGCACTGAGGAGGATGGCTACACCTTC. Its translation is CASTEEDGYTF.

CDR3 bases: TGTGCCAGCAGTAGGAGAGGGGGGGAAGATACGCAGTATTTT. Translated: CASSRRGGEDTQYF. This chain links TRBV12-3 or TRBV12-4 with TRBJ2-3; a weak D match, TRBD2 (7 bases). Trimming took off 5 bases at V and 5 bases at J, with 14 bases between the two ends. The CDR3 loop spans 14 amino acids.

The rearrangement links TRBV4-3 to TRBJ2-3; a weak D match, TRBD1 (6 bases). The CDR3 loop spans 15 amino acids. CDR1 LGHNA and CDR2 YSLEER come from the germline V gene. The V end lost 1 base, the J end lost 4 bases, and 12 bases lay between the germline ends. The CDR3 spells CASSQVEGVPDTQYF. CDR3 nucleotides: TGCGCCAGCAGCCAAGTAGAGGGGGTGCCAGATACGCAGTATTTT.

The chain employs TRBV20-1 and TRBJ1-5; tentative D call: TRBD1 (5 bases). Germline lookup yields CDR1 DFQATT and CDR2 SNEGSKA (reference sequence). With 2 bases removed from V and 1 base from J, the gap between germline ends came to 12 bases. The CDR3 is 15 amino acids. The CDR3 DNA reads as TGCAGTGCTAGACGGCCAGGGCTGAGCAATCAGCCCCAGCATTTT. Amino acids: CSARRPGLSNQPQHF.

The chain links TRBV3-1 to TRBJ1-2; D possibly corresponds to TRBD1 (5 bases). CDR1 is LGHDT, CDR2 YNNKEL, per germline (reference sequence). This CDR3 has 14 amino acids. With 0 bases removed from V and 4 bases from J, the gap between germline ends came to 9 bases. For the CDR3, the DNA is TGTGCCAGCAGCCAAGAAGAAGGGGTCTATGGCTACACCTTC. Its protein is CASSQEEGVYGYTF.

The CDR3 nucleotides read TGTGCCAGCAGTTACGAAGTATACACTGAAGCTTTCTTT. Protein: CASSYEVYTEAFF. The J gene is TRBJ1-1, the V gene TRBV6-5; D gene ambiguous. There are 13 residues in the CDR3. V lost 2 bases and J 3 bases, leaving 7 bases between the germline ends. CDR1 is MNHEY and CDR2 is SVGAGI in the germline V gene.

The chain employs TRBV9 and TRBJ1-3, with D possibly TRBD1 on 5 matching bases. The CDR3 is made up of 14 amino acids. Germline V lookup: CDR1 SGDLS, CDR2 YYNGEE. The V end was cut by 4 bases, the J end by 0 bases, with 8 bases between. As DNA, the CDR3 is TGTGCCAGCAGCTCGGGGGTCTCTGGAAACACCATATATTTT. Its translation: CASSSGVSGNTIYF.

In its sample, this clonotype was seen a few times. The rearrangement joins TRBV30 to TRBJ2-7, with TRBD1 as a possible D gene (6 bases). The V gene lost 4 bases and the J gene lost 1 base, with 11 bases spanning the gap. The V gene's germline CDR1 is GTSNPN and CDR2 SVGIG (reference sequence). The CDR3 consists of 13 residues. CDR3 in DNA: TGTGCCTGGAAGCGGACAGAGTCCTACGAGCAGTACTTC. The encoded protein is CAWKRTESYEQYF.

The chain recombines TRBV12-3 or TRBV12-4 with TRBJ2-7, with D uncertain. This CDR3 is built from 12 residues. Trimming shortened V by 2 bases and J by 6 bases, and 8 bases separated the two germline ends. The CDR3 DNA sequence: TGTGCCAGCAGTTTAAGTCAGAGCGAGCAGTACTTC. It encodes CASSLSQSEQYF.

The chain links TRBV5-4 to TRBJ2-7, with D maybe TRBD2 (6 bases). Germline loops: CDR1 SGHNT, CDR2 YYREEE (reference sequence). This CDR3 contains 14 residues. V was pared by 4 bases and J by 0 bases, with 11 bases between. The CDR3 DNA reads TGTGCCAGCAGCCCGGGACTTTACTCCTACGAGCAGTACTTC. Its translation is CASSPGLYSYEQYF.

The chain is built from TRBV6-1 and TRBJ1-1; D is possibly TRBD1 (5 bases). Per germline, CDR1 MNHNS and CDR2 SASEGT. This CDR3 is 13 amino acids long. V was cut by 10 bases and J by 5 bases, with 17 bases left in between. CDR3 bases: TGTGCCACCCAGAGGGACCCGAGGACTGAAGCTTTCTTT. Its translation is CATQRDPRTEAFF.

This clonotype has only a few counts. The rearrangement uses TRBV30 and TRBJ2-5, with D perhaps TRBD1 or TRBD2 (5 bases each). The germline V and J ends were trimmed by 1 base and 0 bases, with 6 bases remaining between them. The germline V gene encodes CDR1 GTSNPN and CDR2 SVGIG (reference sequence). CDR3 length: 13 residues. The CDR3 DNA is TGTGCCTGGAGTGGGGGGTACCAAGAGACCCAGTACTTC. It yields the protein CAWSGGYQETQYF.

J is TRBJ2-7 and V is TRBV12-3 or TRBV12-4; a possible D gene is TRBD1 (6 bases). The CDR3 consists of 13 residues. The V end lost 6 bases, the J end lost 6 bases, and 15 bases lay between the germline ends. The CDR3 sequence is CASSYRAGSEQYF. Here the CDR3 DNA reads TGTGCCAGCAGCTACAGGGCTGGGAGCGAGCAGTACTTC.

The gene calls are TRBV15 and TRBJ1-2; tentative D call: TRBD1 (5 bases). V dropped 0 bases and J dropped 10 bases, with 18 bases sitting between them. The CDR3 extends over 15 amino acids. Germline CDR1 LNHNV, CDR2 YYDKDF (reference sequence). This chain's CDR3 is CATSRDRGSLRLYTF. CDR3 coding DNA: TGTGCCACCAGCAGAGATAGGGGCTCACTTAGACTCTACACCTTC. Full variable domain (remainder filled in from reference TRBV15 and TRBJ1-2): DAMVIQNPRYQVTQFGKPVTLSCSQTLNHNVMYWYQQKSSQAPKLLFHYYDKDFNNEADTPDNFQSRRPNTSFCFLDIRSPGLGDTAMYLCATSRDRGSLRLYTFGSGTRLTVV.

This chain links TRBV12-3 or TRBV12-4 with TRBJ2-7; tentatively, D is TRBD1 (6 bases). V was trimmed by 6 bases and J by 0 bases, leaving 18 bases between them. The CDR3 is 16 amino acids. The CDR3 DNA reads TGTGCCAGCAGCCCGCAGACAGGCGCTAGCTCCTACGAGCAGTACTTC. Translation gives CASSPQTGASSYEQYF.

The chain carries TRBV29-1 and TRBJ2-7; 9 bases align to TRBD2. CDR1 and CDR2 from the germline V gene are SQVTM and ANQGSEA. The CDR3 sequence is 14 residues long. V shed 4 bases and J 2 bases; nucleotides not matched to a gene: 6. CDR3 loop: CSVVRLAGTYEQYF. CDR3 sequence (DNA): TGCAGCGTTGTTCGGCTAGCGGGAACCTACGAGCAGTACTTC.

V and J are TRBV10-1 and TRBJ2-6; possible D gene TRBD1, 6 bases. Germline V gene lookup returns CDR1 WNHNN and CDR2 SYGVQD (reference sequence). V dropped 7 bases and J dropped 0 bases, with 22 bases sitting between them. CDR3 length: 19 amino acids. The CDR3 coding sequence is TGCGCCAGCAAAGCCGCCAGGGGCCCCTGGTTCTCTGGGGCCAACGTCCTGACTTTC. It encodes CASKAARGPWFSGANVLTF.

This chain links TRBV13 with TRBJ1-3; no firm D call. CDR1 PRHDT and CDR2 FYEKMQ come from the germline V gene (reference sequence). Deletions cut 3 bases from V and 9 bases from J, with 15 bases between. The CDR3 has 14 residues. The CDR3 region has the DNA TGTGCCAGCAGCTTCAGGTCAGAGAGACTCACCATATATTTT. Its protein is CASSFRSERLTIYF.

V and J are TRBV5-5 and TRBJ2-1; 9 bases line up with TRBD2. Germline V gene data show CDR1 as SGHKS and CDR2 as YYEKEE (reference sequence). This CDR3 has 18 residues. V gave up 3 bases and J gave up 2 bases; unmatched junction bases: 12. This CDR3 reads CASSYNSRREGAYNEQFF. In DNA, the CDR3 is TGTGCCAGCAGCTATAATAGCAGGCGGGAGGGCGCCTACAATGAGCAGTTCTTC.

CDR3 sequence reads: CASSPAGGSINEQFF. The CDR3 DNA reads TGTGCCAGCAGCCCAGCAGGGGGGTCAATCAATGAGCAGTTCTTC. The genes are TRBV9 and TRBJ2-1; TRBD1 might be the D (7 bases). The CDR3 loop spans 15 amino acids. V was cut by 4 bases and J by 6 bases, with 17 bases left in between. Germline assignment: CDR1 SGDLS and CDR2 YYNGEE.

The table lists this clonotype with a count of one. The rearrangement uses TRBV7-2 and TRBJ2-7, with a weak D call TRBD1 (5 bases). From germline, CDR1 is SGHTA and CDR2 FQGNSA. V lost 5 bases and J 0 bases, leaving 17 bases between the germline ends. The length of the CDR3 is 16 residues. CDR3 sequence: CASSPRTSLRSYEQYF. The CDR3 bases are TGTGCCAGCAGCCCTAGGACATCCCTACGCTCCTACGAGCAGTACTTC.

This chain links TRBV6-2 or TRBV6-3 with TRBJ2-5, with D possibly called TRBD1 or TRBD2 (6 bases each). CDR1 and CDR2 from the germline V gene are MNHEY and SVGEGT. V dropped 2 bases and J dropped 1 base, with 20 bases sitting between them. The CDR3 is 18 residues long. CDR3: CASSYPSLRGAAQETQYF. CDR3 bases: TGTGCCAGCAGTTACCCTTCCCTAAGGGGGGCGGCCCAAGAGACCCAGTACTTC.

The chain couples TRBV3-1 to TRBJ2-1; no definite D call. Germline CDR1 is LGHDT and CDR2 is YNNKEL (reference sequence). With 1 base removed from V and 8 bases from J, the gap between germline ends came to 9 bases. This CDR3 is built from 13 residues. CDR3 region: CASSQVRYDEQFF. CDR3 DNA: TGTGCCAGCAGCCAAGTCAGGTACGATGAGCAGTTCTTC.

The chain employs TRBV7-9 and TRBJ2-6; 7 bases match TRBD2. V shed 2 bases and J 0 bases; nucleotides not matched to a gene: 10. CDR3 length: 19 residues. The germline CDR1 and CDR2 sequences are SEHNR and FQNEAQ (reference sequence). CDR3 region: CASSLLWEGGLSGANVLTF. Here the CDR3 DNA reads TGTGCCAGCAGCTTATTGTGGGAGGGAGGGCTCTCTGGGGCCAACGTCCTGACTTTC.